The text below deals with one TCR beta chain. The CDR3 is made up of 15 amino acids. V dropped 6 bases and J dropped 0 bases, with 12 bases sitting between them. Germline V gene data show CDR1 as MNHNY and CDR2 as SVGAGI (reference sequence). The sample belongs to a study of T cell changes during pregnancy in multiple sclerosis. TCRdb's table, derived via immunoSEQ multiplex PCR, lists solely in-frame clones and lacks some. Of tens of thousands of clones detected, over 80% appear once; the ten largest clones hold around 0.5%. The sequence was collected from a female donor with multiple sclerosis, enrolled in a pregnancy study. The chain has TRBV6-6 and TRBJ1-5; the D gene is possibly TRBD1 (6 bases). The sequencing used CD4+ T cells from peripheral blood mononuclear cells, collected in the second trimester of pregnancy. The CDR3 nucleotides read TGTGCCAGCAGCTCGAGGACAGATAGCAATCAGCCCCAGCATTTT. The encoded protein is CASSSRTDSNQPQHF.